Listed here is a single T cell receptor (beta chain). This specimen belongs to a study of T cell changes during pregnancy in multiple sclerosis. This CDR3 region has 14 residues. Germline V gene lookup returns CDR1 MNHEY and CDR2 SVGAGI. V gave up 6 bases and J gave up 5 bases, with 17 bases separating them. Clones were sequenced by immunoSEQ multiplex PCR, and TCRdb holds only the in-frame ones, with some missing. The sample records 65,000 to 85,000 clones, around 94% being singletons. This sequence was found in a female donor in good health, enrolled as a control in a pregnancy study. V and J are TRBV6-5 and TRBJ2-7; tentative D call: TRBD2 (7 bases). The specimen comprised peripheral blood, sampled in the second trimester of pregnancy. Here the CDR3 reads CASSRGREFHEQYF. DNA for the CDR3: TGTGCCAGCAGCCGGGGGCGGGAGTTCCACGAGCAGTACTTC.